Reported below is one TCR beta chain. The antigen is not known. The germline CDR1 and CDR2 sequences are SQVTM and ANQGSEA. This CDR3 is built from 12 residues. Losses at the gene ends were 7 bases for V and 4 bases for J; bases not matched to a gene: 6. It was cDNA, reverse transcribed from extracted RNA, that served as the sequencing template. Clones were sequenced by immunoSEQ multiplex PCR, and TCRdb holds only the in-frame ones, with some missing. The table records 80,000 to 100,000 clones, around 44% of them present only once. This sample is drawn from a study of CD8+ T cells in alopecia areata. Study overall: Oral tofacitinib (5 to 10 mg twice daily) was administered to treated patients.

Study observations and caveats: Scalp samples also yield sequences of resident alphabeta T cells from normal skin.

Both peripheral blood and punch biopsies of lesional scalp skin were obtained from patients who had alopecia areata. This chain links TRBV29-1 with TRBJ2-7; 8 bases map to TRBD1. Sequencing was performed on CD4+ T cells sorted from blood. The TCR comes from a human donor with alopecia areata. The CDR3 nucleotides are TGCAGCGCCGGGACAGGCAGGTACGAGCAGTACTTC. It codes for CSAGTGRYEQYF.